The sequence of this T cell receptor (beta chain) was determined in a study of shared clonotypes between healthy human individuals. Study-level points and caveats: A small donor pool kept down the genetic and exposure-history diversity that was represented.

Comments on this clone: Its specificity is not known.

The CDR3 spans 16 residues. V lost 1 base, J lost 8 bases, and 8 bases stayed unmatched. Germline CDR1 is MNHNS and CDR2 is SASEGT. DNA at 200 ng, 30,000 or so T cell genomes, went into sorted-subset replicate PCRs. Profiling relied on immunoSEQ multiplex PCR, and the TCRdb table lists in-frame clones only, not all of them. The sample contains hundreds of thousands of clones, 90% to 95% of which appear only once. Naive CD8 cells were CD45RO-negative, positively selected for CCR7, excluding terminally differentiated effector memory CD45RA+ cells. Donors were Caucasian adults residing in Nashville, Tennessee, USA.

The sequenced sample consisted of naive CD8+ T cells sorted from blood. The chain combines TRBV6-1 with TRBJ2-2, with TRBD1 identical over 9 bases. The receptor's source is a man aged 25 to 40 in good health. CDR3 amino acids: CASSEEPGQGPGELFF. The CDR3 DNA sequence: TGTGCCAGCAGTGAAGAACCGGGACAGGGTCCGGGGGAGCTGTTTTTT.